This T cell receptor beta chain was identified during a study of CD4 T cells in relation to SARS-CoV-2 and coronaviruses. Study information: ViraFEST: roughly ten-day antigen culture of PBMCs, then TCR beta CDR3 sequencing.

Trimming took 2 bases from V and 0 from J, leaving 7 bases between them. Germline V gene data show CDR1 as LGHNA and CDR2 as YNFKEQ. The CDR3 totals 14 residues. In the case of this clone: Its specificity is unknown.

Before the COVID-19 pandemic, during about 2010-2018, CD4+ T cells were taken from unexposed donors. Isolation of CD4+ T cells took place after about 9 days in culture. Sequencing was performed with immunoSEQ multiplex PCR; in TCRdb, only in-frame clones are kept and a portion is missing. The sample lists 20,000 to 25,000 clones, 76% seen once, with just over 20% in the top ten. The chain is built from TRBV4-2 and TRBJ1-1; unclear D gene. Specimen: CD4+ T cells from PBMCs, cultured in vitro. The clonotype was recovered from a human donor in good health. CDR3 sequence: CASSQQNMNTEAFF. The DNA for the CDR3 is TGTGCCAGCAGCCAACAGAATATGAACACTGAAGCTTTCTTT.